This entry lists 22 T cell receptor beta chains sequenced from one sample in a study of T cells after yellow fever vaccination. TCRdb recomputed calls from the 5' RACE reads with MiXCR, one row per CDR3 protein. The sample consists of around 350,000 distinct CDR3 sequences, 11% of them appearing once. Specimen: PBMCs, collected on the day of the first yellow fever vaccination. The receptor source for this set is a man between 18 and 29 years old who received the YFV17D yellow fever vaccine.

This clonotype was detected only a few times. The gene calls are TRBV19 and TRBJ1-2, with D unclear. V was trimmed by 7 bases and J by 2 bases, leaving 11 bases between them. Germline CDR1 and CDR2: LNHDA and SQIVND (reference sequence). The CDR3 runs 13 residues. DNA of the CDR3: TGTGCCAGTAAGGGCAGACCCAACTATGGCTACACCTTC. Translation: CASKGRPNYGYTF.

The table lists this clonotype with a count of one. The chain is built from TRBV10-3 and TRBJ2-2; 7 nucleotides line up with TRBD1. Germline CDR1 reads ENHRY; CDR2 reads SYGVKD. This CDR3 comprises 15 residues. V gave up 6 bases and J gave up 0 bases; unmatched junction bases: 4. CDR3 protein: CAISRQGPNTGELFF. In DNA, the CDR3 is TGTGCCATCAGCCGACAGGGACCGAACACCGGGGAGCTGTTTTTT.

This clonotype was counted between two and nine times. V gene TRBV5-1 combines with J gene TRBJ1-1; D ambiguous. The length of the CDR3 is 13 residues. Germline values: CDR1 SGHRS, CDR2 YFSETQ. Trimming removed 1 base from V and 3 bases from J, with 7 bases in between. For the CDR3, the DNA is TGCGCCAGCAGCTTGACTGAAGACACTGAAGCTTTCTTT. As protein: CASSLTEDTEAFF.

V gene TRBV11-1 combines with J gene TRBJ2-1, with 10 bases matching TRBD2. V lost 6 bases and J lost 0; bases outside the gene matches: 17. Germline CDR1 reads SGHAT; CDR2 reads FQDESV (reference sequence). This CDR3 has 20 amino acids. CDR3 in DNA: TGTGCCAGCAGGCTAGCGCTGGGGCAGAGGACTAGCGGCTCCTACAATGAGCAGTTCTTC. Its protein product is CASRLALGQRTSGSYNEQFF.

This clonotype turned up a few times. V gene TRBV19 combines with J gene TRBJ1-1, with D hard to call. CDR3 length equals 14 residues. Trimming left V 2 bases short and J 0 bases short, with 7 bases between. Germline CDR1 and CDR2: LNHDA and SQIVND (reference sequence). CDR3 nucleotide sequence: TGTGCCAGTAGTATACAGAGACTGAACACTGAAGCTTTCTTT. This gives the protein CASSIQRLNTEAFF.

The chain couples TRBV3-1 to TRBJ2-3, with TRBD1 identical over 10 bases. The CDR3 is made up of 14 amino acids. Germline trimming cut 7 bases from V and 6 bases from J; bases unmatched to any gene: 7. Per germline, CDR1 LGHDT and CDR2 YNNKEL (reference sequence). The DNA for the CDR3 is TGTGCCAGCACGACAGGGGGCAAATCGGATACGCAGTATTTT. The encoded protein is CASTTGGKSDTQYF.

This clonotype was picked up many times. The CDR3 loop is CATSRGRYSGANVLTF. The CDR3 nucleotides read TGTGCCACCAGCAGGGGCAGATACTCTGGGGCCAACGTCCTGACTTTC. The rearrangement joins TRBV15 to TRBJ2-6; D is undetermined. V lost 3 bases and J 0 bases, leaving 9 bases between the germline ends. CDR1 is LNHNV and CDR2 is YYDKDF in the germline V gene (reference sequence). The CDR3 runs to 16 residues.

This clonotype was found many times. V usage is TRBV25-1 and J usage is TRBJ1-1, with D perhaps matching TRBD1 (6 bases). The CDR3 consists of 14 residues. CDR1 MGHDK and CDR2 SYGVNS come from the germline V gene. Trimming pared 6 bases from V and 4 bases from J, leaving 15 bases between. CDR3 sequence reads: CASSEQGVVTEAFF. CDR3 DNA sequence: TGTGCCAGCAGCGAACAGGGTGTGGTCACTGAAGCTTTCTTT.

The chain joins TRBV20-1 to TRBJ2-5; unclear D gene. This CDR3 has 14 residues. Germline CDR1 reads DFQATT; CDR2 reads SNEGSKA (reference sequence). The V gene lost 6 bases and the J gene lost 4 bases, with 18 bases spanning the gap. The CDR3 DNA reads as TGCAGTGCCGCGCTTCTGTTAGGGCCAGAGACCCAGTACTTC. It codes for CSAALLLGPETQYF.

This clonotype was recorded a few times. The rearrangement uses TRBV20-1 and TRBJ2-7; D not certain. The CDR3 sequence is 14 residues long. CDR1 and CDR2 (germline): DFQATT, SNEGSKA (reference sequence). V lost 0 bases and J 6 bases, leaving 15 bases between the germline ends. The CDR3 here is CSARDPGRTPEQYV. DNA for the CDR3: TGCAGTGCTAGAGATCCAGGCAGGACCCCCGAGCAGTACGTC.

In this sample, this clonotype turned up a few times. This chain connects TRBV5-1 to TRBJ1-1; 7 nucleotides match TRBD1. Germline-derived CDR1 and CDR2 are SGHRS and YFSETQ. This CDR3 is 15 amino acids long. V lost 0 bases, J lost 5 bases, and 7 bases stayed unmatched. The chain's CDR3 is CASSLEARGVTEAFF. CDR3 coding DNA: TGCGCCAGCAGCTTGGAGGCCAGGGGGGTGACTGAAGCTTTCTTT.

The chain uses TRBV7-2 and TRBJ1-1; the D is unclear. Per germline, CDR1 SGHTA and CDR2 FQGNSA. The CDR3 has 13 amino acids. Trimming took off 5 bases at V and 5 bases at J, with 12 bases between the two ends. CDR3 nucleotide sequence: TGTGCCAGCAGCCCGGCCAGGAGTACTGAAGCTTTCTTT. Translation: CASSPARSTEAFF.

This clonotype was detected only a few times. The rearrangement links TRBV20-1 to TRBJ1-2; D ambiguous. Germline values: CDR1 DFQATT, CDR2 SNEGSKA (reference sequence). The CDR3 runs to 11 residues. V lost 7 bases and J 4 bases, leaving 10 bases between the germline ends. The CDR3 sequence: CSVFEGYGYTF. As DNA, the CDR3 is TGCAGTGTTTTCGAAGGCTATGGCTACACCTTC.

This clonotype was seen ten or more times. The rearrangement joins TRBV4-3 to TRBJ2-3; unclear D gene. Trimming stripped 3 bases from V and 0 bases from J, with 13 bases between. CDR3 length: 16 residues. CDR1 and CDR2 from the germline V gene are LGHNA and YSLEER. In DNA, the CDR3 is TGCGCCAGCAGCCACCCAGGAACCGGTAGCACAGATACGCAGTATTTT. This translates into CASSHPGTGSTDTQYF.

Notes on this clonotype: Its ends do not fully match the called genes, so a read error is possible. The chain carries TRBV6-1 and TRBJ1-4, with D tentatively TRBD1 (6 bases). The germline CDR1 and CDR2 sequences are MNHNS and SASEGT. This CDR3 has 16 residues. CDR3 loop: CASSEFGGRTASDGIF. DNA for the CDR3: TGTGCCAGCAGTGAATTCGGGGGTCGGACAGCCTCGGACGGGATTTTT.

The chain carries TRBV7-7 and TRBJ2-5; 11 positions match TRBD2. The CDR3 spans 16 residues. V gave up 5 bases and J gave up 3 bases; unmatched junction bases: 8. Germline V gene data show CDR1 as SSHAT and CDR2 as FNYEAQ (reference sequence). DNA for the CDR3: TGTGCCAGCAGCGCCACCCTGGGACTAGCGGAAGAGACCCAGTACTTC. Translation gives CASSATLGLAEETQYF.

In this sample, this clonotype turned up a few times. This chain connects TRBV7-2 to TRBJ1-5; D may be TRBD1 (5 bases). The germline CDR1 and CDR2 sequences are SGHTA and FQGNSA. Between the trimmed V and J ends, which lost 2 bases and 3 bases, there was a span of 8 bases. The CDR3 is 14 residues long. CDR3 bases: TGTGCCAGCAGCTTAAAGGGGAACAATCAGCCCCAGCATTTT. It yields the protein CASSLKGNNQPQHF.

This clonotype appeared a few times. The chain is built from TRBV4-1 and TRBJ1-2; D not certain. CDR3 size: 15 residues. Germline V lookup: CDR1 MGHRA, CDR2 YSYEKL. Trimming removed 1 base from V and 4 bases from J, with 13 bases in between. CDR3 in amino acids: CASSQVGGLSYGYTF. The CDR3 region has the DNA TGCGCCAGCAGCCAAGTGGGAGGTTTAAGCTATGGCTACACCTTC.

The V and J genes are TRBV4-2 and TRBJ2-7; D is uncertain. V shed 4 bases and J shed 1 base, with 11 bases lying between them. Germline CDR1 LGHNA, CDR2 YNFKEQ. This CDR3 has 14 amino acids. The CDR3 coding sequence is TGTGCCAGCAGCCCTCTAGAGACTTCCTACGAGCAGTACTTC. Protein: CASSPLETSYEQYF.

The sample holds many counts of this clonotype. This chain connects TRBV6-5 to TRBJ2-5; D tentatively fits TRBD1 or TRBD2 (5 bases each). The germline CDR1 and CDR2 sequences are MNHEY and SVGAGI. The CDR3 is made up of 14 amino acids. Deletions cut 7 bases from V and 4 bases from J, with 16 bases between. CDR3 bases: TGTGCCAGCACCGCCCCCGGGGCCCCAGAGACCCAGTACTTC. Protein: CASTAPGAPETQYF.

This chain uses TRBV2 with TRBJ2-7, with TRBD2 matching over 7 bases. V trimming: 7 bases; J trimming: 2 bases; junction bases outside the gene matches: 8. The CDR3 contains 14 residues. Germline V gives CDR1 SNHLY, CDR2 FYNNEI. In DNA form, the CDR3 reads TGTGCCAGCACTGGGAGGGTCTCCACCTACGAGCAGTACGTC. It codes for CASTGRVSTYEQYV.

This clonotype was detected a few times. This chain uses TRBV6-1 with TRBJ2-1; tentatively, D is TRBD2 (7 bases). The CDR3 runs 15 residues. Germline CDR1 is MNHNS and CDR2 is SASEGT. V lost 5 bases and J 8 bases, leaving 19 bases between the germline ends. CDR3 in amino acids: CASSPRGAFDYEQFF. CDR3 nucleotide sequence: TGTGCCAGCAGTCCCCGGGGGGCTTTCGATTATGAGCAGTTCTTC.